Each of the 28 T cell receptor beta chains below was sequenced from the same sample in a study of read filtering for tumor transcriptome and immune sequencing (TCRdb year 2020). Sequencing instrument: Illumina HiSeq 4000. Starting from approximately 0.4 ug RNA, TCR libraries were constructed with the Immunoverse kit using molecular barcoded adaptors that cover the alpha/delta and beta/gamma chains. TCRdb took the public reads, trimmed them with fastp at Q25, ran MiXCR for clone calling and kept in-frame beta chains. Entries are consolidated by CDR3 protein sequence, retaining the most common genes and DNA. Across this sample there are roughly 82,000 distinct CDR3 sequences, with 10% to 15% seen only once. The top ten clones comprise more than 12% of the sample. The sequenced sample was a population of CD138-negative cells sorted from bone marrow. Explained via the paper, the cell subset or site label denotes: bone marrow mononuclear cells depleted of CD138+ plasma/myeloma cells by negative magnetic selection. Source of these receptors: a donor at least 40 years old with multiple myeloma.

This clonotype appeared many times. Here the CDR3 omits its conserved ending phenylalanine or tryptophan, so a read error is the likely source. The genes are TRBV6-2 or TRBV6-3 and TRBJ2-3, with 8 bases fitting TRBD1. Losses at the gene ends were 6 bases for V and 1 base for J; bases not matched to a gene: 6. CDR3 size: 15 residues. Looked up from germline, CDR1 is MNHEY and CDR2 is SVGEGT. CDR3 DNA sequence: TGTGCCAGCAGAAAACCGGGACAGGGCACAGATACGCAGTATTCT. It encodes CASRKPGQGTDTQYS.

This clonotype was counted many times. The chain employs TRBV10-3 and TRBJ2-7, with 10 bases that match TRBD1. J lost 5 bases, V lost 6 bases, and 7 bases had no gene match. Germline V CDR1 and CDR2: ENHRY, SYGVKD. The CDR3 runs to 14 residues. The DNA of the CDR3 is TGTGCCATCAGGCCTGGGGACAGGGGCGACGAGCAGTACTTC. This gives the protein CAIRPGDRGDEQYF.

In its sample, this clonotype was seen many times. The rearrangement joins TRBV28 to TRBJ2-7; 11 nucleotides match TRBD2. The CDR3 length is 13 residues. Unmatched junction bases numbered 2, after V lost 6 bases and J lost 4 bases. The germline V gene encodes CDR1 MDHEN and CDR2 SYDVKM. CDR3 residues: CASRGTSGYEQYF. The CDR3 coding sequence is TGTGCCAGCAGGGGGACTAGCGGTTACGAGCAGTACTTC.

CDR3 amino acids: CAWRRLAGVRAGEQYF. CDR3 nucleotides: TGTGCCTGGAGGAGGCTAGCGGGAGTACGGGCGGGTGAGCAGTACTTC. This chain uses TRBV30 with TRBJ2-7, with TRBD2 identical over 10 bases. Trimming removed 3 bases from V and 7 bases from J; junction bases left unmatched: 15. The CDR3 length is 16 residues. CDR1 GTSNPN and CDR2 SVGIG come from the germline V gene (reference sequence). The entire variable domain, with the rest obtained from reference TRBV30 and TRBJ2-7, is as follows: SQTIHQWPATLVQPVGSPLSLECTVEGTSNPNLYWYRQAAGRGLQLLFYSVGIGQISSEVPQNLSASRPQDRQFILSSKKLLLSDSGFYLCAWRRLAGVRAGEQYFGPGTRLTVT.

This clonotype was observed many times. The chain is built from TRBV11-2 and TRBJ1-1, with D possibly matching TRBD1 (5 bases). The CDR3 is 13 amino acids. V gave up 4 bases and J gave up 3 bases, with 9 bases separating them. Germline CDR1 SGHAT, CDR2 FQNNGV. CDR3 residues: CASSSTADTEAFF. The CDR3 DNA is TGTGCCAGCAGCTCGACAGCGGACACTGAAGCTTTCTTT.

This clonotype showed up many times. The V gene is TRBV7-8, the J gene TRBJ2-7; maybe TRBD1 (5 bases). Trimming took 4 bases from V and 6 from J, leaving 19 bases between them. This CDR3 contains 15 residues. In germline, CDR1 is SGHVS, CDR2 FQNEAQ. The chain's CDR3 is CASSSGQGLQPEQYF. CDR3 DNA sequence: TGTGCCAGCAGCTCCGGTCAGGGTTTACAGCCCGAGCAGTACTTC.

This clonotype has a count of ten or more. J is TRBJ2-3 and V is TRBV19; TRBD2 aligns across 15 bases. The CDR3 extends over 18 amino acids. Germline V gene data show CDR1 as LNHDA and CDR2 as SQIVND (reference sequence). V lost 5 bases, J lost 5 bases, and 11 bases stayed unmatched. The CDR3: CASSFPGLAGGRRDTQYF. The CDR3 DNA sequence: TGTGCCAGTAGTTTCCCGGGACTAGCGGGAGGTCGTAGAGATACGCAGTATTTT.

This clonotype has at least ten counts. The chain couples TRBV20-1 to TRBJ2-5; 9 nucleotides match TRBD1. With V trimmed by 5 bases and J by 1 base, 5 bases remained unmatched. This CDR3 has 14 residues. Germline V CDR1 and CDR2: DFQATT, SNEGSKA (reference sequence). The CDR3 loop reads CSALQGASQETQYF. The CDR3 DNA sequence: TGCAGTGCTTTACAGGGGGCGAGCCAAGAGACCCAGTACTTC.

This clonotype showed up many times. The V and J genes are TRBV29-1 and TRBJ2-1, with D uncertain. Per the germline V gene, CDR1 is SQVTM and CDR2 is ANQGSEA. Trimming pared 5 bases from V and 7 bases from J, leaving 18 bases between. CDR3 length equals 14 residues. In DNA, the CDR3 is TGCAGCGTTCCCCGGGCCCAAAGTGGGAATGAGCAGTTCTTC. This sequence encodes CSVPRAQSGNEQFF.

This clonotype was seen ten or more times. V and J are TRBV11-2 and TRBJ2-7; D is ambiguous. The CDR3 length is 15 residues. The germline V gene encodes CDR1 SGHAT and CDR2 FQNNGV. Trimming left V 0 bases short and J 0 bases short, with 9 bases between. The CDR3 sequence: CASSLDLARSYEQYF. The CDR3 DNA is TGTGCCAGCAGCTTAGATTTGGCACGCTCCTACGAGCAGTACTTC. Based on the CDR3 plus reference TRBV11-2 and TRBJ2-7, the full variable domain is EAGVAQSPRYKIIEKRQSVAFWCNPISGHATLYWYQQILGQGPKLLIQFQNNGVVDDSQLPKDRFSAERLKGVDSTLKIQPAKLEDSAVYLCASSLDLARSYEQYFGPGTRLTVT.

There are many counts of this clonotype. This chain joins TRBV20-1 and TRBJ2-7; D remains unclear. The ends were cut back, 0 bases at V and 0 bases at J, with 12 bases in the middle. The CDR3 runs 15 residues. Germline CDR1 DFQATT, CDR2 SNEGSKA (reference sequence). DNA of the CDR3: TGCAGTGCTAGAGATTTTCCTGGTAGCTCCTACGAGCAGTACTTC. Its protein is CSARDFPGSSYEQYF.

In its sample, this clonotype was seen a few times. The J gene is TRBJ2-1, the V gene TRBV7-2; no firm D call. With 0 bases removed from V and 3 bases from J, the gap between germline ends came to 3 bases. CDR3 length equals 13 residues. CDR1 is SGHTA and CDR2 is FQGNSA in the germline V gene. The CDR3 DNA follows: TGTGCCAGCAGCTTAGCCCTCTACAATGAGCAGTTCTTC. It is translated as CASSLALYNEQFF.

Many counts were recorded for this clonotype. The V call is TRBV20-1, the J call TRBJ2-1; TRBD2 matches at 12 bases. The CDR3 has 19 amino acids. Trimming at V came to 0 bases and at J to 4 bases, leaving 13 bases not matched to a gene. Germline CDR1 is DFQATT and CDR2 is SNEGSKA (reference sequence). The CDR3 loop reads CSARDPRASGRAAYNEQFF. Written as DNA, the CDR3 is TGCAGTGCTAGAGATCCTAGGGCTAGCGGGAGGGCTGCGTACAATGAGCAGTTCTTC.

This clonotype appeared a few times. V gene TRBV23-1 combines with J gene TRBJ1-1; 8 bases align to TRBD1. TRBV23-1 belongs to the ORF category, with a function that is uncertain. This CDR3 is built from 15 residues. V gave up 5 bases and J gave up 5 bases; unmatched junction bases: 10. The CDR3 region has the DNA TGCGCCAGCAGTTGGGTCCCAGGGGGCCGGACTGAAGCTTTCTTT. This codes for CASSWVPGGRTEAFF.

This clonotype was counted at least ten times. This sequence joins TRBV7-2 and TRBJ2-5, with 10 nucleotides matching TRBD2. After removal of 4 bases from V and 5 bases from J, the junction contained 7 bases not matched to a gene. The CDR3 is 15 amino acids. Germline CDR1 reads SGHTA; CDR2 reads FQGNSA. The CDR3 DNA sequence: TGTGCCAGCAGCTCTAGCGGGAGCTGGGGGGAGACCCAGTACTTC. It specifies CASSSSGSWGETQYF.

In its sample, this clonotype was seen many times. This chain uses TRBV29-1 with TRBJ2-2; 8 nucleotides line up with TRBD2. CDR1 SQVTM and CDR2 ANQGSEA come from the germline V gene. The CDR3 contains 15 residues. Trimming at V came to 4 bases and at J to 2 bases, leaving 6 bases not matched to a gene. In DNA, the CDR3 is TGCAGCGTTGCGCCGGGGGGGGCTAACACCGGGGAGCTGTTTTTT. Translation gives CSVAPGGANTGELFF.

This clonotype was seen repeatedly, ten times or more. The chain carries TRBV7-9 and TRBJ2-6; D is ambiguous. The CDR3 runs 13 residues. Trimming cost V 1 base and J 4 bases, with 2 bases left between them. Germline loops: CDR1 SEHNR, CDR2 FQNEAQ (reference sequence). CDR3 residues: CASSLVGANVLTF. The CDR3 nucleotides read TGTGCCAGCAGCTTAGTGGGGGCCAACGTCCTGACTTTC.

This clonotype was counted many times. At one boundary the junction diverges from the germline segment, which might be a read error. The J gene is TRBJ2-2, the V gene TRBV7-2; D unresolved. Germline CDR1 is SGHTA and CDR2 is FQGNSA. The CDR3 totals 16 residues. This CDR3 is CASSLVGLVNAGELFF. The CDR3 DNA is TGTGCCAGCAGCTTAGTTGGCCTAGTGAACGCCGGGGAGCTGTTTTTT.

This clonotype was seen at least ten times. The rearrangement uses TRBV29-1 and TRBJ2-3, with D tentatively TRBD1 (7 bases). The CDR3 runs to 15 residues. V was trimmed by 6 bases and J by 4 bases, leaving 20 bases between them. Germline loops: CDR1 SQVTM, CDR2 ANQGSEA. DNA of the CDR3: TGCAGCGTCGGGGGCATACAGGGGACGGCAGATACGCAGTATTTT. Translating gives CSVGGIQGTADTQYF.

With respect to this clonotype: Being one base from a much bigger clone, this may be a read error. The chain is built from TRBV2 and TRBJ1-1; no definite D call. Trimming took off 5 bases at V and 3 bases at J, with 4 bases between the two ends. The germline CDR1 and CDR2 sequences are SNHLY and FYNNEI. The CDR3 length is 11 residues. This CDR3 reads CASSLYTEAFF. The CDR3 nucleotides are TGTGCCAGCAGTCTCTACACTGAAGCTTTCTTT.

For this clonotype: It may be a read error: a sequence one base away is much more abundant. V gene TRBV5-6 combines with J gene TRBJ2-1; no firm D call. The CDR3 covers 15 residues. In germline, CDR1 is SGHDT, CDR2 YYEEEE. The CDR3 region has the DNA TGTGCCAGCAGCTTGTTGACGGCCCTCTACAAGGAGCAGTTCTTC. Protein product: CASSLLTALYKEQFF. Supplemented by reference TRBV5-6 and TRBJ2-1, the full variable domain reads DAGVTQSPTHLIKTRGQQVTLRCSPKSGHDTVSWYQQALGQGPQFIFQYYEEEERQRGNFPDRFSGHQFPNYSSELNVNALLLGDSALYLCASSLLTALYKEQFFGPGTRLTVL.

The V gene is TRBV18, the J gene TRBJ1-1, with TRBD1 as a possible D gene (5 bases). Trimming left V 3 bases short and J 5 bases short, with 10 bases between. Per germline, CDR1 KGHSH and CDR2 LQKENI. The CDR3 spans 13 residues. CDR3 in amino acids: CASSPLGETEAFF. CDR3 DNA sequence: TGTGCCAGCTCACCGCTGGGGGAGACTGAAGCTTTCTTT.

This clonotype has at least ten counts. Here the CDR3 DNA reads TGCAGCGTTTCACAGGGGAAGGGCACAGATACGCAGTATTTT. Translated: CSVSQGKGTDTQYF. V and J are TRBV29-1 and TRBJ2-3, with 7 nucleotides matching TRBD1. The CDR3 spans 14 residues. Germline V lookup: CDR1 SQVTM, CDR2 ANQGSEA. Trimming at V came to 5 bases and at J to 1 base, leaving 6 bases not matched to a gene.

As to this clonotype: The final CDR3 position lacks the conserved phenylalanine or tryptophan, pointing to a likely read error. The chain is built from TRBV9 and TRBJ2-3; TRBD1 aligns across 7 bases. V shed 3 bases and J 2 bases; nucleotides not matched to a gene: 3. CDR1 is SGDLS and CDR2 is YYNGEE in the germline V gene. The CDR3 is 14 residues long. CDR3 DNA sequence: TGTGCCAGCAGCGCCGGGACAGCCACAGATACGCAGTATCTT. This encodes CASSAGTATDTQYL.

In its sample, this clonotype was seen many times. The chain links TRBV7-2 to TRBJ2-5, with D perhaps matching TRBD1 (5 bases). Germline loops: CDR1 SGHTA, CDR2 FQGNSA. The ends were cut back, 5 bases at V and 4 bases at J, with 17 bases in the middle. This CDR3 has 15 amino acids. For the CDR3, the DNA is TGTGCCAGCAGCCAGGGTGGGGCAGGGCTAGAGACCCAGTACTTC. This codes for CASSQGGAGLETQYF.

This clonotype was counted ten times or more. V is TRBV2 and J is TRBJ2-7; 9 bases map to TRBD2. Losses at the gene ends were 7 bases for V and 2 bases for J; bases not matched to a gene: 6. CDR3 length: 14 residues. The germline CDR1 and CDR2 sequences are SNHLY and FYNNEI. In DNA form, the CDR3 reads TGTGCCAGCACCCGACTAGCGGCCACCTACGAGCAGTACTTC. Residues: CASTRLAATYEQYF.

This clonotype was counted at least ten times. CDR3 bases: TGTGCCAGCAGCACAGGCCAACCCGGGCCTTACGAGCAGTACTTC. As protein: CASSTGQPGPYEQYF. The V and J genes are TRBV11-2 and TRBJ2-7, with TRBD1 as a possible D gene (5 bases). This CDR3 spans 15 amino acids. With 5 bases removed from V and 4 bases from J, the gap between germline ends came to 18 bases. Looked up from germline, CDR1 is SGHAT and CDR2 is FQNNGV.

This clonotype was recorded many times. The chain couples TRBV5-5 to TRBJ2-1; no firm D call. Deletions cut 1 base from V and 0 bases from J, with 5 bases between. The germline V gene encodes CDR1 SGHKS and CDR2 YYEKEE (reference sequence). This CDR3 has 14 residues. The CDR3 bases are TGTGCCAGCAGCTTGCTGGGCTCCTACAATGAGCAGTTCTTC. It yields the protein CASSLLGSYNEQFF.